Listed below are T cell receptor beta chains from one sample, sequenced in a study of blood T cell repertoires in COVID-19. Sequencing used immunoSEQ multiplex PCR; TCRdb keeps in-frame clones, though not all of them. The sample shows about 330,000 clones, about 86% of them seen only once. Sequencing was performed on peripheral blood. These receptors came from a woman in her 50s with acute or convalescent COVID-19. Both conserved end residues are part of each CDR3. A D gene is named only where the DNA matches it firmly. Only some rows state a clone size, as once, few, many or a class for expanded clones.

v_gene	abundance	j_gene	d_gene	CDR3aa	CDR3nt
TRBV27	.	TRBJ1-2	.	CASSFTFRGFGGYTF	TGTGCCAGCAGTTTCACCTTCAGGGGTTTTGGGGGCTACACCTTC
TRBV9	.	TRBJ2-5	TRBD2	CASSGAGGMETQYF	TGTGCCAGCAGCGGAGCGGGGGGGATGGAGACCCAGTACTTC
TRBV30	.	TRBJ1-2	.	CAWSRPRTAPFYGYTF	TGTGCCTGGAGTCGCCCAAGGACAGCACCTTTCTATGGCTACACCTTC
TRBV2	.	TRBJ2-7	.	CASIGVLSYEQYF	TGTGCCAGCATCGGAGTACTCTCCTACGAGCAGTACTTC
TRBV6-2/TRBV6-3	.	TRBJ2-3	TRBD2	CASSYSAAGGDTDTQYF	TGTGCCAGCAGTTACTCGGCTGCGGGAGGGGACACAGATACGCAGTATTTT
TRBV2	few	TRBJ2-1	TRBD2	CASTGTSGTNNEQFF	TGTGCCAGCACCGGGACTAGCGGGACCAACAATGAGCAGTTCTTC
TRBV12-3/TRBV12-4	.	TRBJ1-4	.	CASSLEGVGKLFF	TGTGCCAGCAGTTTGGAGGGAGTTGGAAAACTGTTTTTT
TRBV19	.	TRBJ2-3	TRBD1	CASSINRGTDTQYF	TGTGCCAGTAGTATCAACAGGGGAACAGATACGCAGTATTTT
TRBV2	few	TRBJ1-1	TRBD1	CASRTQGGNTEAFF	TGTGCCAGCAGGACACAGGGGGGGAACACTGAAGCTTTCTTT
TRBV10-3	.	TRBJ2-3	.	CAIRIGEDTQYF	TGTGCCATCAGGATCGGGGAGGATACGCAGTATTTT
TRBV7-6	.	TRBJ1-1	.	CASSPSPGAIREAFF	TGTGCCAGCAGCCCCTCCCCAGGGGCTATTCGAGAAGCTTTCTTT
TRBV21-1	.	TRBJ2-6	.	CASSHRGLGANVLTF	TGTGCCAGCAGTCACAGGGGGCTTGGGGCCAACGTCCTGACTTTC
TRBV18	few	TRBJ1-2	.	CASSPPMSSGDGYTF	TGTGCCAGCTCACCACCGATGTCGTCAGGGGATGGCTACACCTTC
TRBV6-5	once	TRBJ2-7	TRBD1	CARLLTGSSYEQYF	TGTGCCAGATTGCTGACAGGGAGCTCCTACGAGCAGTACTTC
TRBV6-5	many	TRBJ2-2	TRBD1	CASSYSPGTGSGELFF	TGTGCCAGCAGTTACTCCCCCGGGACAGGGTCCGGGGAGCTGTTTTTT
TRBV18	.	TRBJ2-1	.	CASSPPATSRNEQFF	TGTGCCAGCTCACCACCCGCCACCTCTAGAAATGAGCAGTTCTTC
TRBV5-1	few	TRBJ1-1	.	CASTAQGVSRNTEAFF	TGCGCCAGCACCGCACAGGGTGTGTCTCGCAACACTGAAGCTTTCTTT
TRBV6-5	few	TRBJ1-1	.	CASSYTRSLNTEAFF	TGTGCCAGCAGTTACACGAGGTCACTAAACACTGAAGCTTTCTTT
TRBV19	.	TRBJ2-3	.	CASSNRGLLSSTDTQYF	TGTGCCAGTAGTAACAGGGGACTCCTTAGCAGCACAGATACGCAGTATTTT
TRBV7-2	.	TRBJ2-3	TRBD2	CASSLGGEDSDTQYF	TGTGCCAGCAGCCTTGGGGGGGAGGACTCAGATACGCAGTATTTT
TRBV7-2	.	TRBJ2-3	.	CASSLQGQGLTDTQYF	TGTGCCAGCAGCTTACAGGGACAAGGCCTCACAGATACGCAGTATTTT
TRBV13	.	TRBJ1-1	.	CASSIRTALTEAFF	TGTGCCAGCAGCATAAGGACAGCCTTGACTGAAGCTTTCTTT
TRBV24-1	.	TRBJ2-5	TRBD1	CATSPLTGGDETQYF	TGTGCCACCTCCCCGCTGACAGGGGGCGACGAGACCCAGTACTTC
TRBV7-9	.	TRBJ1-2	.	CASSLGGGYTF	TGTGCCAGCAGCTTAGGAGGTGGCTACACCTTC
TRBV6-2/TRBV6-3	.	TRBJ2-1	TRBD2	CASSYDRLAGRNEQFF	TGTGCCAGCAGTTACGATAGACTAGCGGGACGGAATGAGCAGTTCTTC
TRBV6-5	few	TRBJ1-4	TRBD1	CASSYTDRSLKLFF	TGTGCCAGCAGTTATACGGACAGGTCCCTTAAACTGTTTTTT
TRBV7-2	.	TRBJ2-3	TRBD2	CASSSGRGPQPTDTQYF	TGTGCCAGCAGCTCCGGGAGGGGCCCACAACCCACAGATACGCAGTATTTT
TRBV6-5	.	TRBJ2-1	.	CASSSRLGLNEQFF	TGTGCCAGCAGTTCTAGGCTCGGGTTAAATGAGCAGTTCTTC
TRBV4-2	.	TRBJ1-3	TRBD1	CASSPPPGQLNTIYF	TGTGCCAGCAGCCCACCCCCGGGACAGTTAAACACCATATATTTT
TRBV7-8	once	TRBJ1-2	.	CASSLAQGLDGYTF	TGTGCCAGCAGCTTAGCGCAGGGGCTCGATGGCTACACCTTC
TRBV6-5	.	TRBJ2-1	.	CASSGLAYNEQFF	TGTGCCAGCTCAGGGTTGGCGTACAATGAGCAGTTCTTC